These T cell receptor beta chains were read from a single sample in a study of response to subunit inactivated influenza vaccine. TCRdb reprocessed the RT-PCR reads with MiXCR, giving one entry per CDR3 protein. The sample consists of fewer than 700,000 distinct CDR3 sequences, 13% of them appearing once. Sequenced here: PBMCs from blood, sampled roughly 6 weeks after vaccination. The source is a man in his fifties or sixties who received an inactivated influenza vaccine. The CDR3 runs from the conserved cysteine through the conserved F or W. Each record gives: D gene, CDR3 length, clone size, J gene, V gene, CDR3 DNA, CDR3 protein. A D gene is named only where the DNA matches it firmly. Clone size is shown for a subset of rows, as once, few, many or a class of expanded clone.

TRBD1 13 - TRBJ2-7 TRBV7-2 TGTGCCAGCAGCGCCGACAGGGTTTCCGAGCAGTACTTC CASSADRVSEQYF
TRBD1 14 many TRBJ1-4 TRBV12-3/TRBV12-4 TGTGCCAGCAGCCCGACAGGGCCTAATGAAAAACTGTTTTTT CASSPTGPNEKLFF
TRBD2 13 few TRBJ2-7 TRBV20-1 TGCAGTGCCACTAGCGGGAGCATCTACGAGCAGTACTTC CSATSGSIYEQYF
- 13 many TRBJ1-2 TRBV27 TGTGCCAGCAGTCCGGGCCGTACATATGGCTACACCTTC CASSPGRTYGYTF
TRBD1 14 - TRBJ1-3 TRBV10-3 TGTGCCATCACCTTAACAGGGGCTGGAAACACCATATATTTT CAITLTGAGNTIYF
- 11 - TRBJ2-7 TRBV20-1 TGCAGTGCTCAGGGTCTCTACGAGCAGTACTTC CSAQGLYEQYF
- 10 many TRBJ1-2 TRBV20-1 TGCAGTGCTAGGGCCGTTGGCTACACCTTC CSARAVGYTF
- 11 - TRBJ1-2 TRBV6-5 TGTGCCAGCGGGACTAACTATGGCTACACCTTC CASGTNYGYTF
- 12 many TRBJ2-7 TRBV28 TGTGCCAGCAGTCCTATAACCTACGAGCAGTACTTC CASSPITYEQYF
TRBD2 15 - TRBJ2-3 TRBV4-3 TGCGCCAGCAGCCAAGAGCGGGGGAGCACAGATACGCAGTATTTT CASSQERGSTDTQYF
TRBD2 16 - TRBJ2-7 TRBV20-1 TGCAGTGCTAGGCCTAGCGGGGGGCCGAGCTCCTACGAGCAGTACTTC CSARPSGGPSSYEQYF
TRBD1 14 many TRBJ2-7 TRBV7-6 TGTGCCAGCAGCCTAGGGGGCACTGGCTACGAGCAGTACTTC CASSLGGTGYEQYF
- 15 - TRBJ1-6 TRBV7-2 TGTGCCAGCAGCTTAGCTGGTGCTGGCGGGGCACCCCTCCACTTT CASSLAGAGGAPLHF
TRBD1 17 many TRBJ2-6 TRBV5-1 TGCGCCAGCCGCCGGGACAGGGTTAACTCTGGGGCCAACGTCCTGACTTTC CASRRDRVNSGANVLTF
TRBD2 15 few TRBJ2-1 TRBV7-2 TGTGCCAGCAGCCCCCGGGGAAGCGGGGGGGTTGAGCAGTTCTTC CASSPRGSGGVEQFF
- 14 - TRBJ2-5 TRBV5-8 TGTGCCAGCAACCAGGCAGTGGCGTGGGAGACCCAGTACTTC CASNQAVAWETQYF
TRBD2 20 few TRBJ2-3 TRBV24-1 TGTGCCACCAGTGACCCCCTATGGGGCGGGACTAGCTCCGCGAGGGATACGCAGTATTTT CATSDPLWGGTSSARDTQYF
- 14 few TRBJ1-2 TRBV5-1 TGCGCCAGCAGCTTGTCACCCGGGACCTATGGCTACACCTTC CASSLSPGTYGYTF
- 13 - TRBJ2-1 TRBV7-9 TGTGCCAGCAGCTTAAGGTGGCAGAATGAGCAGTTCTTC CASSLRWQNEQFF
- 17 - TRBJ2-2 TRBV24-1 TGTGCCACCAGTGATTTGGGGGGGTTCGCCGTCGGTGGGGAGCTGTTTTTT CATSDLGGFAVGGELFF
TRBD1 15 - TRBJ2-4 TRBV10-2 TGCGCCAGCAGGAGGGAAGGACAGGGGGCCAACATTCAGTACTTC CASRREGQGANIQYF
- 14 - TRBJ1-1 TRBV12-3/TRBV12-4 TGTGCCAGCAGTCCAACCCGGGCAGGCACTGAAGCTTTCTTT CASSPTRAGTEAFF
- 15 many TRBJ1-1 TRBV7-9 TGTGCCAGCAGCTTAGCTCAGGGGCTACGGACTGAAGCTTTCTTT CASSLAQGLRTEAFF
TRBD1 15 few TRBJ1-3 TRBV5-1 TGCGCCAGCAGCGCGGACAGGAGCTCTGGAAACACCATATATTTT CASSADRSSGNTIYF
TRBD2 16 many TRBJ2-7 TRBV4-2 TGTGCCAGCAGCCAAGATATACAAGCGGGGGCCTACGAGCAGTACTTC CASSQDIQAGAYEQYF
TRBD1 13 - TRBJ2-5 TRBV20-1 TGCAGTGCCGCATGGGACAGGGAAGAGACCCAGTACTTC CSAAWDREETQYF
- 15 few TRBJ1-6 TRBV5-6 TGTGCCAGCAGCCTGGGACGGACCCTAGGGTCACCCCTCCACTTT CASSLGRTLGSPLHF
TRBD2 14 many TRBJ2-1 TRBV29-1 TGCAGCGTTGGCCTAGCGGGAGTTGGGGATGAGCAGTTCTTC CSVGLAGVGDEQFF
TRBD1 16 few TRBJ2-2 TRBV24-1 TGTGCCACCAGTGACCGGACAGGGTTGGACACCGGGGAGCTGTTTTTT CATSDRTGLDTGELFF
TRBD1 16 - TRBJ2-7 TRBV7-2 TGTGCCAGCAGCCTCTACCCGGGACAGGCGACCTACGAGCAGTACTTC CASSLYPGQATYEQYF
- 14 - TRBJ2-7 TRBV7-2 TGTGCCAGCAGCTTAGCGGGGGCAGGTGGGGAGCAGTACTTC CASSLAGAGGEQYF
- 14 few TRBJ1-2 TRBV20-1 TGCAGTGCTTCTATCCTGACAGCCAACTATGGCTACACCTTC CSASILTANYGYTF
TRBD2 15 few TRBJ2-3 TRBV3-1 TGTGCCAGCACCCTAGCGGGGGCCAACACAGATACGCAGTATTTT CASTLAGANTDTQYF
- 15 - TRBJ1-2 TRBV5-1 TGCGCCAGCCAACTCTCCCCAAGTACTAACTATGGCTACACCTTC CASQLSPSTNYGYTF
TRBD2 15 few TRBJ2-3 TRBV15 TGTGCCACCTCATACCGGGCCGGGAGGGCAGATACGCAGTATTTT CATSYRAGRADTQYF
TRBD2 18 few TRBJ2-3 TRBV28 TGTGCCAGCAGTTCGGCGCAAGCGGGAGCCCTCTTCACAGATACGCAGTATTTT CASSSAQAGALFTDTQYF
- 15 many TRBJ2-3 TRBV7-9 TGTGCCAGCAGCTTCCTCGACGGCAGCACAGATACGCAGTATTTT CASSFLDGSTDTQYF
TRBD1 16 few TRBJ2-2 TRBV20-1 TGCAGTGCTAGAGGAGGGACAGGGGGCTTCGCCGGGGAGCTGTTTTTT CSARGGTGGFAGELFF
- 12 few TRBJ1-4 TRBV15 TGTGCCACCAGCACACGGAATGAAAAACTGTTTTTT CATSTRNEKLFF
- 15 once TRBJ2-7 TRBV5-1 TGCGCCAGCAGCACTGGTCCCGGGAAGTCCTACGAGCAGTACTTC CASSTGPGKSYEQYF
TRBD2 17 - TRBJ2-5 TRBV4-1 TGCGCCAGCAGCCAAGCGCACACAGCGGGGAGGCAAGAGACCCAGTACTTC CASSQAHTAGRQETQYF
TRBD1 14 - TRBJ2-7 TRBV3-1 TGTGCCAGCAGCGTCCGGGACAGGGCGTACGAGCAGTACTTC CASSVRDRAYEQYF
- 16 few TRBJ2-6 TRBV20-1 TGCAGTGCCGGCCCCAGGTCGAGGTCTGGGGCCAACGTCCTGACTTTC CSAGPRSRSGANVLTF
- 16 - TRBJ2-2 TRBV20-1 TGCAGTGCTAGGGTGCCGGGGACGGAACTCACCGGGGAGCTGTTTTTT CSARVPGTELTGELFF
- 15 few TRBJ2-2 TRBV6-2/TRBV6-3 TGTGCCAGCAGTAGACCTAGCGTCCGCACCGGGGAGCTGTTTTTT CASSRPSVRTGELFF
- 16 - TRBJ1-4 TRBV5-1 TGCGCCAGCAGCTTGGTTCTTCGGGGAACTAATGAAAAACTGTTTTTT CASSLVLRGTNEKLFF
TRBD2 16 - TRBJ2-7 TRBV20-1 TGCAGTGCTAGTAGGACTAGCGGGAGCTTGGCATCCGAGCAGTACTTC CSASRTSGSLASEQYF
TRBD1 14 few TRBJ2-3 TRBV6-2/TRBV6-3 TGTGCCAGCAGTTACCCTCACAGGGGTGATACGCAGTATTTT CASSYPHRGDTQYF
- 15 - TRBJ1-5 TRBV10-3 TGTGCCATCAGTGATATGGGGACTAGCAATCAGCCCCAGCATTTT CAISDMGTSNQPQHF
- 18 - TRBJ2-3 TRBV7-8 TGTGCCAGCAGCCGGGACAGGGGCCTAGCGGGAGCCTCAGATACGCAGTATTTT CASSRDRGLAGASDTQYF
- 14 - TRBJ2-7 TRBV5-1 TGCGCCAGCAGCTTGTGGGAATCATCCTACGAGCAGTACTTC CASSLWESSYEQYF
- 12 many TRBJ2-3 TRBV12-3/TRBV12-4 TGTGCCAGCAGTGCAGGGTTATATACGCAGTATTTT CASSAGLYTQYF
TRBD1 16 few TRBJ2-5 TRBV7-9 TGTGCCAGCATCCCCCTAAAGTGGACAGGGCAAGAGACCCAGTACTTC CASIPLKWTGQETQYF
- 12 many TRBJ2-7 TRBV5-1 TGCGCCAGCAGCTGGACGGGATACGAGCAGTACTTC CASSWTGYEQYF
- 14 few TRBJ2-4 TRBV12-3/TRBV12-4 TGTGCCAGCAGTAGATCAGGGATGGAAAACATTCAGTACTTC CASSRSGMENIQYF